The clone carrying this T cell receptor beta chain showed up many times. The data are from a study of blood T cells in healthy people across ages. Study-level background: Template switching captured about one barcoded beta molecule per two T cells.

A J-beta primer mix and a sample-barcoded 5' primer were used in a second PCR of about 6 to 12 cycles. Each CDR3 protein gets one entry after TCRdb re-called the 5' RACE reads with MiXCR. The sample lists 650,000 or so distinct CDR3 sequences; around 52% were seen once. V gave up 5 bases and J gave up 1 base; unmatched junction bases: 6. The V gene's germline CDR1 is PRHDT and CDR2 FYEKMQ (reference sequence). The CDR3 has 15 residues. The sequenced material came from blood. This TCR was recovered from a woman over 75 in good health. This chain uses TRBV13 with TRBJ1-2, with TRBD1 matching over 8 bases. CDR3 DNA sequence: TGTGCCAGCAGCGCAGGGACAGGCCTTAACTATGGCTACACCTTC. Amino acids: CASSAGTGLNYGYTF. Filled out from reference TRBV13 and TRBJ1-2, the complete variable domain reads AAGVIQSPRHLIKEKRETATLKCYPIPRHDTVYWYQQGPGQDPQFLISFYEKMQSDKGSIPDRFSAQQFSDYHSELNMSSLELGDSALYFCASSAGTGLNYGYTFGSGTRLTVV.